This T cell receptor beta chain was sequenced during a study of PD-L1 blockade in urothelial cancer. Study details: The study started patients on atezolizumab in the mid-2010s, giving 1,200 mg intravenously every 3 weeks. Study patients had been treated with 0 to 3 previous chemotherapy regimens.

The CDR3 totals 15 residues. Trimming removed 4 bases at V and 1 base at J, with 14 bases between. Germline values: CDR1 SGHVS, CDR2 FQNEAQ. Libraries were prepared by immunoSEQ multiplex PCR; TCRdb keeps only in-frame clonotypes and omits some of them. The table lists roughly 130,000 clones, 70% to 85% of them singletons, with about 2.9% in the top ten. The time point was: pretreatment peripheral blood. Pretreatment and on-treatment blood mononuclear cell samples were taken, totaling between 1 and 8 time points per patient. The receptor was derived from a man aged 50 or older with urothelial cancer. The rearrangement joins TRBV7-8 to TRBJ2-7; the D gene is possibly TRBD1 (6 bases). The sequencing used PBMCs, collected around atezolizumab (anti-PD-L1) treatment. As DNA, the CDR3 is TGTGCCAGCAGCTCGAGGACAGCCCCATCCTACGAGCAGTACTTC. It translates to CASSSRTAPSYEQYF.